The 8 T cell receptor beta chains presented below share a single source sample, sequenced in a study of blood T cell repertoires in COVID-19. The assay was immunoSEQ multiplex PCR, and TCRdb's table has in-frame clones only and misses some. This sample has tens of thousands of clones, with 85% to 90% found just once. Sequencing was done on a sample of peripheral blood. The receptor set was obtained from a woman aged 55-69 years with COVID-19, enrolled during active disease.

The rearrangement uses TRBV11-3 and TRBJ1-1, with D perhaps matching TRBD1 (6 bases). Germline CDR1 reads SGHNT; CDR2 reads YENEEA. The CDR3 consists of 14 residues. With 1 base removed from V and 4 bases from J, the gap between germline ends came to 10 bases. The CDR3 loop reads CASSLGRGLTEAFF. The CDR3 region has the DNA TGTGCCAGCAGCTTAGGCAGGGGCCTCACTGAAGCTTTCTTT. The entire variable domain, with the rest obtained from reference TRBV11-3 and TRBJ1-1, is as follows: EAGVVQSPRYKIIEKKQPVAFWCNPISGHNTLYWYLQNLGQGPELLIRYENEEAVDDSQLPKDRFSAERLKGVDSTLKIQPAELGDSAVYLCASSLGRGLTEAFFGQGTRLTVV.

This rearrangement joins TRBV27 to TRBJ1-1; D not resolved. CDR1 is MNHEY and CDR2 is SMNVEV in the germline V gene (reference sequence). The V end was cut by 3 bases, the J end by 4 bases, with 9 bases between. The CDR3 runs 13 residues. This CDR3 is CASSFARRTEAFF. Here the CDR3 DNA reads TGTGCCAGCAGTTTTGCCAGGCGCACTGAAGCTTTCTTT.

V is TRBV7-2 and J is TRBJ2-5, with 8 bases identical to TRBD1. Germline V CDR1 and CDR2: SGHTA, FQGNSA. Unmatched junction bases numbered 10, after V lost 5 bases and J lost 2 bases. The CDR3 is 16 amino acids. The CDR3 loop reads CASSPVSDRGQETQYF. CDR3 sequence (DNA): TGTGCCAGCAGCCCAGTCAGCGACAGGGGACAAGAGACCCAGTACTTC.

This chain connects TRBV5-4 to TRBJ1-1; the match to TRBD1 covers 8 bases. This CDR3 is built from 14 residues. CDR1 is SGHNT and CDR2 is YYREEE in the germline V gene (reference sequence). V was pared by 5 bases and J by 2 bases, with 5 bases of the junction left unmatched. Here the CDR3 DNA reads TGTGCCAGCAGAAAACAGGGGGGTAACACTGAAGCTTTCTTT. Protein: CASRKQGGNTEAFF.

Concerning this clone: This sample includes further DNA sequences coding for the same CDR3. This chain connects TRBV19 to TRBJ2-2; the D is unclear. CDR1 and CDR2 (germline): LNHDA, SQIVND (reference sequence). The CDR3 is 12 residues long. The V end lost 5 bases, the J end lost 3 bases, and 4 bases lay between the germline ends. The CDR3 reads CASSSYTGELFF. The CDR3 DNA reads as TGTGCCAGTAGTTCGTACACCGGGGAGCTGTTTTTT.

V and J are TRBV18 and TRBJ2-3; no firm D call. V was clipped by 3 bases and J by 2 bases, with 15 bases between them. The CDR3 is 16 residues long. CDR1 and CDR2 (germline): KGHSH, LQKENI. The CDR3 sequence: CASSPFAALPTDTQYF. The CDR3 nucleotides read TGTGCCAGCTCACCTTTCGCGGCACTTCCCACAGATACGCAGTATTTT. Looking up the rest from reference TRBV18 and TRBJ2-3 gives the full variable domain: NAGVMQNPRHLVRRRGQEARLRCSPMKGHSHVYWYRQLPEEGLKFMVYLQKENIIDESGMPKERFSAEFPKEGPSILRIQQVVRGDSAAYFCASSPFAALPTDTQYFGPGTRLTVL.

The chain couples TRBV6-2 or TRBV6-3 to TRBJ2-7; D is possibly TRBD2 (6 bases). The V end lost 2 bases, the J end lost 9 bases, and 20 bases lay between the germline ends. Germline V gives CDR1 MNHEY, CDR2 SVGEGT. The CDR3 extends over 15 amino acids. CDR3 amino acids: CASSYINRDSPWQYF. CDR3 DNA: TGTGCCAGCAGTTACATCAACCGGGACTCCCCGTGGCAGTACTTC.

This chain uses TRBV9 with TRBJ2-7; possibly TRBD1 for D (5 bases). V was shortened by 0 bases and J by 7 bases, with 17 bases between the two germline ends. Germline V gene sequence: CDR1 SGDLS, CDR2 YYNGEE. This CDR3 comprises 15 residues. CDR3 sequence (DNA): TGTGCCAGCAGCGTAGAAGGGGATGCGTCGTGGGAGCAGTACTTC. It yields the protein CASSVEGDASWEQYF.